This record concerns one T cell receptor (beta chain) sequence. Sequencing used immunoSEQ multiplex PCR; TCRdb keeps in-frame clones, though not all of them. The sample contains about 69,000 clones, 86% of which appear only once. V gave up 4 bases and J gave up 5 bases, with 16 bases separating them. This CDR3 has 15 amino acids. Germline loops: CDR1 SGHRS, CDR2 YFSETQ. The sample is drawn from a study of blood T cell repertoires in COVID-19. The chain combines TRBV5-1 with TRBJ2-1; maybe TRBD1 (6 bases). Sequencing was performed on peripheral blood. The origin of this receptor is a man aged 40-55 years with COVID-19, enrolled during active disease. CDR3 loop: CASSLTGIFDNEQFF. CDR3 coding DNA: TGCGCCAGCAGCCTTACAGGGATTTTTGACAATGAGCAGTTCTTC.